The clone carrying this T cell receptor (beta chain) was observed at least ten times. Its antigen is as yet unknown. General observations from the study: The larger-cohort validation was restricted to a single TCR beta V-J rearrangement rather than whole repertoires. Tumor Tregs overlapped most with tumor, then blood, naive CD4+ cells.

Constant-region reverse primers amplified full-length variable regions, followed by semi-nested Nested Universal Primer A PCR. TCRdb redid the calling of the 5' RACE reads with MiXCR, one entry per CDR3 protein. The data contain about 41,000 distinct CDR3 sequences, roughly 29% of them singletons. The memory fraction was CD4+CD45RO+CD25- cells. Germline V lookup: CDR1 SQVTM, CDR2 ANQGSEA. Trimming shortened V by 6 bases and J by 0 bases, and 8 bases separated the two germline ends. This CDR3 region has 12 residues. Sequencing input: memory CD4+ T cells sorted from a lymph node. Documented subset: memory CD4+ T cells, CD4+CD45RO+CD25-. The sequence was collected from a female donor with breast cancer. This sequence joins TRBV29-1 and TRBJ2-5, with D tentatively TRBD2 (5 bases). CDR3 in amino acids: CSVDYDQETQYF. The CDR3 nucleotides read TGCAGCGTCGACTACGACCAAGAGACCCAGTACTTC.